Listed here are 16 T cell receptor beta chains from one sample, sequenced in a study of T cell changes during pregnancy in multiple sclerosis. Measured with immunoSEQ multiplex PCR; TCRdb has only the in-frame clones, and not every one. The data hold fewer than 80,000 clones, with around 92% observed a single time. Sequencing used peripheral blood, obtained in the first trimester of pregnancy. These receptors were obtained from a female donor in good health, enrolled as a control in a pregnancy study.

The chain recombines TRBV10-2 with TRBJ1-1; 7 nucleotides line up with TRBD1. CDR1 is WSHSY and CDR2 is SAAADI in the germline V gene. The CDR3 is 14 amino acids. The V gene end was trimmed by 5 bases and the J gene end by 7 bases; junction bases not matched to a gene: 10. In DNA, the CDR3 is TGCGCCAGCAGTTGGGACAGAGGGGCCCTTGAAGCTTTCTTT. Translation: CASSWDRGALEAFF.

Here the CDR3 DNA reads TGTGCCAGCTCATCAGACGGGACTATGAATCAGCCCCAGCATTTT. It encodes CASSSDGTMNQPQHF. V and J are TRBV18 and TRBJ1-5, with D perhaps TRBD1 (5 bases). Trimming stripped 5 bases from V and 4 bases from J, with 15 bases between. This CDR3 is built from 15 residues. Germline CDR1 is KGHSH and CDR2 is LQKENI.

V is TRBV15 and J is TRBJ1-5, with 7 nucleotides matching TRBD1. CDR1 LNHNV and CDR2 YYDKDF come from the germline V gene (reference sequence). V lost 7 bases and J lost 0; bases outside the gene matches: 6. CDR3 length: 15 residues. The CDR3 reads CATTGQKHSNQPQHF. The CDR3 DNA follows: TGTGCCACCACGGGACAGAAGCATAGCAATCAGCCCCAGCATTTT.

The chain combines TRBV7-2 with TRBJ2-3; 8 bases line up with TRBD1. The germline V gene has CDR1 SGHTA and CDR2 FQGNSA. The ends lost 2 bases at V and 6 bases at J; junction bases unmatched: 7. This CDR3 comprises 15 residues. CDR3 bases: TGTGCCAGCAGCTTAAACACACAGGGGGTGGATACGCAGTATTTT. Its protein product is CASSLNTQGVDTQYF. The variable domain in full, with the rest retrieved from reference TRBV7-2 and TRBJ2-3, is GAGVSQSPSNKVTEKGKDVELRCDPISGHTALYWYRQSLGQGLEFLIYFQGNSAPDKSGLPSDRFSAERTGGSVSTLTIQRTQQEDSAVYLCASSLNTQGVDTQYFGPGTRLTVL.

The chain carries TRBV6-6 and TRBJ2-2, with 11 bases aligning to TRBD1. This CDR3 is built from 16 residues. Germline V gene data show CDR1 as MNHNY and CDR2 as SVGAGI (reference sequence). Germline trimming cut 5 bases from V and 4 bases from J; bases unmatched to any gene: 6. CDR3 bases: TGTGCCAGCAGTAGGGGGACAGGGGGGGCCACCGGGGAGCTGTTTTTT. Translated: CASSRGTGGATGELFF.

The rearrangement joins TRBV7-2 to TRBJ2-3; 8 nucleotides align to TRBD2. The CDR3 spans 16 residues. V gave up 8 bases and J gave up 5 bases; unmatched junction bases: 15. In germline, CDR1 is SGHTA, CDR2 FQGNSA. The CDR3 region has the DNA TGTGCCAGCGGGTTCCCAGCGGGAGCTTTGGGAGATACGCAGTATTTT. Translation gives CASGFPAGALGDTQYF. The full variable domain, its missing parts supplied by reference TRBV7-2 and TRBJ2-3, is GAGVSQSPSNKVTEKGKDVELRCDPISGHTALYWYRQSLGQGLEFLIYFQGNSAPDKSGLPSDRFSAERTGGSVSTLTIQRTQQEDSAVYLCASGFPAGALGDTQYFGPGTRLTVL.

This chain uses TRBV4-3 with TRBJ2-1; 12 bases match TRBD2. The germline V gene has CDR1 LGHNA and CDR2 YSLEER. The V segment lost 1 base and the J segment 4 bases; nucleotides outside the gene matches: 2. CDR3 length: 16 residues. CDR3 nucleotide sequence: TGCGCCAGCAGCCAAGGTCTAGCGGGAGGGTACAATGAGCAGTTCTTC. Its protein product is CASSQGLAGGYNEQFF.

The gene calls are TRBV14 and TRBJ1-4; 10 nucleotides align to TRBD1. There are 17 residues in the CDR3. V dropped 3 bases and J dropped 8; count of bases not matched to a gene: 12. CDR1 is SGHDN and CDR2 is FVKESK in the germline V gene. CDR3 sequence: CASSQDRDRGRPEKLFF. The CDR3 DNA is TGTGCCAGCAGCCAGGATAGGGACAGGGGCCGACCCGAAAAACTGTTTTTT.

The chain couples TRBV5-4 to TRBJ2-2; 11 nucleotides line up with TRBD2. Germline CDR1 is SGHNT and CDR2 is YYREEE (reference sequence). The CDR3 is made up of 17 amino acids. With 3 bases clipped from V and 2 bases from J, the junction kept 6 bases outside the gene matches. CDR3 bases: TGTGCCAGCAGCTCATCTAGCGGGAGGATTAACACCGGGGAGCTGTTTTTT. This translates into CASSSSSGRINTGELFF.

The V and J genes are TRBV6-4 and TRBJ1-2; no firm D call. V was pared by 0 bases and J by 5 bases, with 19 bases between. The germline gives CDR1 MRHNA, CDR2 SNTAGT. This CDR3 comprises 17 residues. The chain's CDR3 is CASSDSSFGSLPYGYTF. CDR3 coding DNA: TGTGCCAGCAGTGACTCGAGTTTTGGTTCGCTTCCTTATGGCTACACCTTC.

This chain links TRBV6-5 with TRBJ1-1, with a possible D match to TRBD1 (5 bases). The V end lost 6 bases, the J end lost 4 bases, and 18 bases lay between the germline ends. The CDR3 runs to 15 residues. Germline assignment: CDR1 MNHEY and CDR2 SVGAGI. The CDR3 DNA reads TGTGCCAGCAGCCCAGCTGATTCAGGGTCCACTGAAGCTTTCTTT. This sequence encodes CASSPADSGSTEAFF.

The rearrangement uses TRBV9 and TRBJ1-1, with D unclear. Germline values: CDR1 SGDLS, CDR2 YYNGEE. Trimming left V 4 bases short and J 0 bases short, with 10 bases between. The CDR3 extends over 14 amino acids. As DNA, the CDR3 is TGTGCCAGCAGCCCTCGGAGCATGAACACTGAAGCTTTCTTT. Translated: CASSPRSMNTEAFF.

The V call is TRBV19, the J call TRBJ1-6, with D perhaps TRBD1 (6 bases). This CDR3 has 16 amino acids. Deletions cut 6 bases from V and 7 bases from J, with 19 bases between. Germline V gives CDR1 LNHDA, CDR2 SQIVND (reference sequence). In nucleotides, the CDR3 is TGTGCCAGTAGCCGATACAGGGATGTAGAGAATTCACCCCTCCACTTT. The encoded protein is CASSRYRDVENSPLHF.

This clone was detected once. CDR3 DNA sequence: TGTGCCAGCAGTTTTGCGGACAGGGGGTACGAGCAGTACTTC. Its protein product is CASSFADRGYEQYF. The V call is TRBV28, the J call TRBJ2-7, with 10 positions matching TRBD1. The CDR3 extends over 14 amino acids. V gave up 3 bases and J gave up 4 bases; unmatched junction bases: 3. CDR1 MDHEN and CDR2 SYDVKM come from the germline V gene.

The gene calls are TRBV6-6 and TRBJ1-6, with D perhaps TRBD1 (6 bases). The V and J ends lost 4 bases and 7 bases respectively, with 14 bases between them. The CDR3 totals 15 residues. The V gene's germline CDR1 is MNHNY and CDR2 SVGAGI (reference sequence). CDR3 residues: CASSSGQPENSPLHF. The CDR3 DNA reads as TGTGCCAGCAGTTCCGGACAGCCTGAGAATTCACCCCTCCACTTT.

The chain uses TRBV9 and TRBJ2-1, with 12 bases matching TRBD2. The CDR3 is 16 residues long. Germline trimming cut 7 bases from V and 6 bases from J; bases unmatched to any gene: 11. CDR1 SGDLS and CDR2 YYNGEE come from the germline V gene. The CDR3 coding sequence is TGTGCCAGCGGAAAAAACCCGGGACTAGCGGGCAATGAGCAGTTCTTC. Its translation is CASGKNPGLAGNEQFF.